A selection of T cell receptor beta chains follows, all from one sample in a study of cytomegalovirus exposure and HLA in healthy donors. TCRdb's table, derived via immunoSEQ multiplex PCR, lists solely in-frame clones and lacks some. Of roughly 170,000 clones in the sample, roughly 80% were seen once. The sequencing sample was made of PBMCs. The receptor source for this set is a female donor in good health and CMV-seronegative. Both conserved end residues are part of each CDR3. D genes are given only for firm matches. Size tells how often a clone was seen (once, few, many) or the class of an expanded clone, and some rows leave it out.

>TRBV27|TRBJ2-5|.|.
TGTGCCAGCAGTTTAGGTGTCTCACCCCCGGAAGAGACCCAGTACTTC
CASSLGVSPPEETQYF
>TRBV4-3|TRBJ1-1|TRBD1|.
TGCGCCAGCAGCCAGACCGACAGGGGGCAGGGGGAAGCTTTCTTT
CASSQTDRGQGEAFF
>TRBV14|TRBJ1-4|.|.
TGTGCCAGCTTGGGGGGTGGGGATACAAATGAAAAACTGTTTTTT
CASLGGGDTNEKLFF
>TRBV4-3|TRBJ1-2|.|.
TGCGCCAGCAGCCGCGACAGCTATGGCTACACCTTC
CASSRDSYGYTF
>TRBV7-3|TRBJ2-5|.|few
TGTGCCAGCAGCCCCCGTCAGGGGGAGACCCAGTACTTC
CASSPRQGETQYF
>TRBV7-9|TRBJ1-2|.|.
TGTGCCAGCAGCTTACCGGAACTAGGAGGGAGGGACTATGGCTACACCTTC
CASSLPELGGRDYGYTF
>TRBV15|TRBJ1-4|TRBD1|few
TGTGCCACCAGCACCGGTGGACAGGGTGGAAAACTGTTTTTT
CATSTGGQGGKLFF
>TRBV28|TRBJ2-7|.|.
TGTGCCAGCAGGGATCAGGGCTTGTACGAGCAGTACTTC
CASRDQGLYEQYF
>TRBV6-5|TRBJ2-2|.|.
TGTGCCAGCAGCCGGACAACCGGGGAGCTGTTTTTT
CASSRTTGELFF
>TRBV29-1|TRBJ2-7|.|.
TGCAGCGTTGAAGGCGGGAACTCCTACGAGCAGTACTTC
CSVEGGNSYEQYF
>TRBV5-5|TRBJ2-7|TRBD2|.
TGTGCCAGCAGCTTGGGGCTTACTAGCGGGAGGGCCTACGAGCAGTACTTC
CASSLGLTSGRAYEQYF
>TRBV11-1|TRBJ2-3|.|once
TGTGCCAGCAGCTTATTTACTATCTCTAGCACAGATACGCAGTATTTT
CASSLFTISSTDTQYF
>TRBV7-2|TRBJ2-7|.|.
TGTGCCAGCAGCTCCTACAGGGACGTCCACGAGCAGTACTTC
CASSSYRDVHEQYF
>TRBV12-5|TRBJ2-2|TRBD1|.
TGTGCTAGTGGTTTGGTAAGGAGTGGACAGGACTTCACCGGGGAGCTGTTTTTT
CASGLVRSGQDFTGELFF
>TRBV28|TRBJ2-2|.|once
TGTGCCAGCAAACCCGGAGGGGGGGTAACCGGGGAGCTGTTTTTT
CASKPGGGVTGELFF
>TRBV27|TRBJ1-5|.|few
TGTGCCAGCAGGGTGAGGGGAGGGAATCAGCCCCAGCATTTT
CASRVRGGNQPQHF
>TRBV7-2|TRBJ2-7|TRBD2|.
TGTGCCAGCAGCCGGACTAGCGGGAGTTCCGAGCAGTACTTC
CASSRTSGSSEQYF
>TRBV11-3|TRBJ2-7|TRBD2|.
TGTGCCAGCAGCCCTAGCGGGAGGGCCAACGAGCAGTACTTC
CASSPSGRANEQYF
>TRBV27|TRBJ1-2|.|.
TGTGCCAGCAGTTTAGGGGGAGGCTATGGCTACACCTTC
CASSLGGGYGYTF
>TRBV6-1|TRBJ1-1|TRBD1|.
TGTGCCAGCAGTGATACAGGGGGCGGTCTGAGCACTGAAGCTTTCTTT
CASSDTGGGLSTEAFF
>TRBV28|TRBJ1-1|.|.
TGTGCCAGCAAGTTCAAGGCCAGGGGGAACACTGAAGCTTTCTTT
CASKFKARGNTEAFF
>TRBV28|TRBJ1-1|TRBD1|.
TGTGCCAGCACCCGACAGGGGGCGCGTACTGAAGCTTTCTTT
CASTRQGARTEAFF
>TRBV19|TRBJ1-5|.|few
TGTGCCAGTGCCAACAGGGATAGCAATCAGCCCCAGCATTTT
CASANRDSNQPQHF
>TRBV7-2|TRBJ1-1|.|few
TGTGCCAGCAGCTTGGGGGCGGCGATGAACACTGAAGCTTTCTTT
CASSLGAAMNTEAFF
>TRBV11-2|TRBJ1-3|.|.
TGTGCCAGCAGCTTAGTACAGACGAACTCTGGAAACACCATATATTTT
CASSLVQTNSGNTIYF
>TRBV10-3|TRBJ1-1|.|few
TGTGCCATCAGTGACCCCACAGGGAGCACTGAAGCTTTCTTT
CAISDPTGSTEAFF
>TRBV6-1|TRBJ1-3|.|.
TGTGCCAGCAGTGAAGAAGGGGTATTGGGAGGAAACACCATATATTTT
CASSEEGVLGGNTIYF
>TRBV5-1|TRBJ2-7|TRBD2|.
TGCGCCAGCAGCTCCGGGACTAGCGGGAGTCTCGACGAGCAGTACTTC
CASSSGTSGSLDEQYF
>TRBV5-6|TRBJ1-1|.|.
TGTGCCAGCAGCTTTAATTTAATCCGTGCTGAAGCTTTCTTT
CASSFNLIRAEAFF
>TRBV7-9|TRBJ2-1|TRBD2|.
TGTGCCAGCAGCCCCCTAGCGGGAGTATGGAATGAGCAGTTCTTC
CASSPLAGVWNEQFF
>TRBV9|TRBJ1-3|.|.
TGTGCCAGCAGCGGTGGAGGGGCTGGAAACACCATATATTTT
CASSGGGAGNTIYF
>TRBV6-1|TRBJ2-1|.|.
TGTGCCAGCAGTGTGGGACAATCGAGCTCCTACAATGAGCAGTTCTTC
CASSVGQSSSYNEQFF
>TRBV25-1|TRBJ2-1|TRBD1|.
TGTGCCAGCAGTGATGCCCAGGGGGCCTACAATGAGCAGTTCTTC
CASSDAQGAYNEQFF
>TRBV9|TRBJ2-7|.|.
TGTGCCAGCAGCGTGGGGGGTGGTAGGAGCGCCTACGAGCAGTACTTC
CASSVGGGRSAYEQYF
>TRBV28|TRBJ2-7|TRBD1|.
TGTGCCAGCAGGTTAAGGGGGCTGAACGACGAGCAGTACTTC
CASRLRGLNDEQYF
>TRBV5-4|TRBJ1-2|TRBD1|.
TGTGCCAGCAGCTTGTCGTCCGGGACAGGGGGCACCTACTATGGCTACACCTTC
CASSLSSGTGGTYYGYTF
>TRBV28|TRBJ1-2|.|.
TGTGCCAGCTCGGAGCGGTTCTATGGCTACACCTTC
CASSERFYGYTF
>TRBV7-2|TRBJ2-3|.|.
TGTGCCAGCAGCCTGTTCACAGATACGCAGTATTTT
CASSLFTDTQYF
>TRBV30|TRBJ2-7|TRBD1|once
TGTGCCTTCTCGACAGGGGCCTACGAGCAGTACTTC
CAFSTGAYEQYF
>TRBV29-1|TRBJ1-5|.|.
TGCAGCGCCGGCGAGCGGGATCAGCCCCAGCATTTT
CSAGERDQPQHF
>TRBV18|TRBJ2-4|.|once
TGTGCCAGCTCACCAGGTCCGGGGACCAAAAACATTCAGTACTTC
CASSPGPGTKNIQYF
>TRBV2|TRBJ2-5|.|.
TGTGCCAGCAGTAGCGGGCATCAAGAGACCCAGTACTTC
CASSSGHQETQYF
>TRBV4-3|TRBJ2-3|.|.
TGCGCCAGCAGCCAAGATGGGCAAGCTAGCACAGATACGCAGTATTTT
CASSQDGQASTDTQYF
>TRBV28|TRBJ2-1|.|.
TGTGCCAGCTCTTTAGACTCCTACAATGAGCAGTTCTTC
CASSLDSYNEQFF
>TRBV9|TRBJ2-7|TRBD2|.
TGTGCCAGCAGCGTAGGGAAAACTAGCGGGGCCTACGAGCAGTACTTC
CASSVGKTSGAYEQYF
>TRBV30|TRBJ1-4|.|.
TGTGCCTGGAGTGTACTTAGGGGTGAAAAACTGTTTTTT
CAWSVLRGEKLFF
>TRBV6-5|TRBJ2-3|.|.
TGTGCCAGCAGTTTACAGGGTGGCCCAGATACGCAGTATTTT
CASSLQGGPDTQYF
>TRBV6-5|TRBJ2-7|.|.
TGTGCCAGCAGACCGGGACCACGGGGGAAGCAGTACTTC
CASRPGPRGKQYF
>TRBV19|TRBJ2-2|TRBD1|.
TGTGCCAGTAGTCAGTCTCGGATTAGGACAGGGGTCGCCGGGGAGCTGTTTTTT
CASSQSRIRTGVAGELFF
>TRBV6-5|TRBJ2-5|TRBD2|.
TGTGCCAGCAGTCTAGCGGGGGGACCCCAAGAGACCCAGTACTTC
CASSLAGGPQETQYF
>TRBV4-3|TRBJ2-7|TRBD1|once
TGCGCCAGCAGCCAAGACCGGGGGACAGGGGAACCCTACGAGCAGTACTTC
CASSQDRGTGEPYEQYF
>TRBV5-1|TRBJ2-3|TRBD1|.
TGCGCCAGCAGCCCACGGACAGGTGGGCAGGCAGATACGCAGTATTTT
CASSPRTGGQADTQYF
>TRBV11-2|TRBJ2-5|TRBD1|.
TGTGCCAGCAGCTTAGGGGGACAGCAAGAGACCCAGTACTTC
CASSLGGQQETQYF
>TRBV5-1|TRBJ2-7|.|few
TGCGCCAGCAGTGAGGCGGGCTTAAGAGTCGGAGTGAGCTCCTACGAGCAGTACTTC
CASSEAGLRVGVSSYEQYF
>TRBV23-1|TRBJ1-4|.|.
TGCGCCAGCAGTCACACCCCGCGGCACGGAGTTAATGAAAAACTGTTTTTT
CASSHTPRHGVNEKLFF
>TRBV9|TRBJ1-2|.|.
TGTGCCAGCAGCCCACTTCCGGGTGGCTACACCTTC
CASSPLPGGYTF
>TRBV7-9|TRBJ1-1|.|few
TGTGCCAGCAGCTTCCCGGCGGATTCCCTGAACACTGAAGCTTTCTTT
CASSFPADSLNTEAFF
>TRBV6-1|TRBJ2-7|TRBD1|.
TGTGCCAGCAGTGAAAGGGGGCAGGTTCCGGGATACGAGCAGTACTTC
CASSERGQVPGYEQYF
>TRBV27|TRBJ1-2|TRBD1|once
TGTGCCAGCAGCCAGGGACAGGGAAGTCCTAAAGCTAACTATGGCTACACCTTC
CASSQGQGSPKANYGYTF
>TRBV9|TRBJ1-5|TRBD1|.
TGTGCCAGCAGCCCAGGACAGGGGGAAGGACAGCCCCAGCATTTT
CASSPGQGEGQPQHF